A selection of T cell receptor beta chains follows, all from one sample in a study of CD8 T cells in ankylosing spondylitis. MiXCR, run by TCRdb on the 5' RACE reads, gives a single entry per CDR3 protein. The repertoire consists of 300,000 to 400,000 distinct CDR3 sequences, with over 12% occurring once and the leading ten covering 0.95% to 1.4%. Sequenced material: blood, either unsorted or a sorted T cell fraction (not recorded which). The source of these receptors is a male donor with ankylosing spondylitis or in good health (not recorded which). Both conserved end residues are part of each CDR3. Each record gives: J gene, clone size, V gene, D gene, CDR3 protein, CDR3 DNA. The D gene is left open where the match is weak. Expanded clones are given a class, and other clones once, few, many or no size at all.

TRBJ2-5 NA TRBV7-9 NA CASSRGGSETQYF TGTGCCAGCAGCCGTGGGGGTTCGGAGACCCAGTACTTC
TRBJ1-5 NA TRBV25-1 TRBD1 CASKSGQGVNQPQHF TGTGCCAGCAAATCGGGACAGGGGGTCAATCAGCCCCAGCATTTT
TRBJ2-5 NA TRBV4-1 TRBD2 CASSPEASGGSQSTQYF TGCGCCAGCAGCCCAGAGGCCAGCGGGGGGTCACAATCCACCCAGTACTTC
TRBJ2-3 NA TRBV20-1 NA CSAEIREGTDTQYF TGCAGTGCCGAGATCAGGGAAGGGACAGATACGCAGTATTTT
TRBJ2-7 NA TRBV18 NA CASSPSGGREQYF TGTGCCAGCTCACCATCAGGAGGACGGGAGCAGTACTTC
TRBJ1-1 NA TRBV20-1 NA CSAGGLVTEAFF TGCAGTGCCGGGGGGTTGGTCACTGAAGCTTTCTTT
TRBJ2-1 few TRBV12-3/TRBV12-4 TRBD2 CACSPLASAGGRYNEQFF TGTGCCTGCAGTCCCCTGGCCTCGGCGGGGGGCCGCTACAATGAGCAGTTCTTC
TRBJ2-1 NA TRBV5-1 TRBD2 CASSFGTSGMQSHEQFF TGCGCCAGCAGCTTCGGGACTAGCGGGATGCAAAGCCATGAGCAGTTCTTC
TRBJ2-2 many TRBV5-1 TRBD2 CASRPGGADTGELFF TGCGCCAGTAGACCGGGGGGGGCCGACACCGGGGAGCTGTTTTTT
TRBJ1-3 many TRBV12-3/TRBV12-4 NA CASSPPGWLYGNTIYF TGTGCCAGCAGCCCCCCAGGGTGGCTATACGGAAACACCATATATTTT
TRBJ1-5 NA TRBV20-1 NA CSARPRGSSNQPQHF TGCAGTGCTAGACCTCGGGGATCTAGCAATCAGCCCCAGCATTTT
TRBJ1-1 NA TRBV20-1 NA CSASGVLGADAFF TGCAGTGCTAGTGGGGTCTTGGGGGCGGATGCTTTCTTT
TRBJ1-2 few TRBV4-1 NA CASSPTGFGVGGYTF TGCGCCAGCAGTCCCACTGGGTTCGGGGTGGGTGGCTACACCTTC
TRBJ2-7 few TRBV3-1 TRBD1 CASSQGWTGSGEQYF TGTGCCAGCAGCCAAGGTTGGACAGGGAGTGGCGAGCAGTACTTC
TRBJ2-3 NA TRBV11-2 TRBD2 CASSKGLYSPDTQYF TGTGCCAGCAGCAAGGGACTATACTCACCAGATACGCAGTATTTT
TRBJ2-7 NA TRBV21-1 NA CASSKDHEQYF TGTGCCAGCAGCAAAGACCACGAGCAGTACTTC
TRBJ2-3 few TRBV28 NA CASSLPLSPRATQYF TGTGCCAGCAGTTTACCCCTAAGTCCCCGGGCTACGCAGTATTTT
TRBJ2-7 few TRBV12-3/TRBV12-4 NA CASSFGVESYEQYF TGTGCCAGCAGTTTCGGGGTAGAATCCTACGAGCAGTACTTC
TRBJ2-3 NA TRBV18 TRBD1 CASSLDRGGTDTQYF TGTGCCAGCTCCCTCGACAGGGGCGGGACAGATACGCAGTATTTT
TRBJ2-1 many TRBV25-1 NA CASSESGNYVDEQFF TGTGCCAGCAGTGAATCCGGGAATTATGTCGATGAGCAGTTCTTC
TRBJ2-1 NA TRBV5-1 NA CASSFTQGGYNEQFF TGCGCCAGCAGCTTTACCCAGGGGGGCTACAATGAGCAGTTCTTC
TRBJ1-2 NA TRBV6-5 NA CASSYSAGGYTF TGTGCCAGCAGTTACTCTGCAGGTGGCTACACCTTC
TRBJ1-2 many TRBV20-1 NA CSAVKRPATDGYTF TGCAGTGCCGTAAAGAGACCGGCAACGGATGGCTACACCTTC
TRBJ2-4 once TRBV9 TRBD1 CASSRALETGAKNIQYF TGTGCCAGCAGCAGAGCTTTGGAGACAGGGGCCAAAAACATTCAGTACTTC
TRBJ2-1 few TRBV9 TRBD2 CASSVGLAGREQFF TGTGCCAGCAGCGTAGGTCTAGCGGGACGTGAGCAGTTCTTC
TRBJ2-7 many TRBV6-5 TRBD2 CASSYAGSGRVREQYF TGTGCCAGCAGTTACGCCGGGAGCGGGAGGGTACGCGAGCAGTACTTC